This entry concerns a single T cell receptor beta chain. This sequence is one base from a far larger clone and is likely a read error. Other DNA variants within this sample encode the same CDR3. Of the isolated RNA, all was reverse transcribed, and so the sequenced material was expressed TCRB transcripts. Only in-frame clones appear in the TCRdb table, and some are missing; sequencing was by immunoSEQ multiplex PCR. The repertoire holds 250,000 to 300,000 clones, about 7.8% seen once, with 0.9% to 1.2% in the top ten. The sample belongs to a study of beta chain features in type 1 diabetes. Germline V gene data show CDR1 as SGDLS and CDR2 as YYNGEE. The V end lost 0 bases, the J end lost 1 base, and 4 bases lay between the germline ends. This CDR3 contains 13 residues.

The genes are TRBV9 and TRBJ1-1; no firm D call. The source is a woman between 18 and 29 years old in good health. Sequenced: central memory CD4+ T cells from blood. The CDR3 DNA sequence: TGTGCCAGCAGCGTAGCTCCGAACACTGAAGCTTTCTTT. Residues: CASSVAPNTEAFF.